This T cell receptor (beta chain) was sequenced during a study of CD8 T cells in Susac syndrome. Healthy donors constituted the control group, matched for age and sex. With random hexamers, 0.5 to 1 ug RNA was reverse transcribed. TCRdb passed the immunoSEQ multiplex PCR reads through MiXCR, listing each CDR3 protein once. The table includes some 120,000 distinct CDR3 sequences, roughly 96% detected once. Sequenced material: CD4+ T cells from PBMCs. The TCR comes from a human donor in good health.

The CDR3 nucleotides are TGTGCCTGGAGCGCCCTATTTGGCTACCCGAAAGAGACCCAGTACTTC. As protein: CAWSALFGYPKETQYF. This chain joins TRBV30 and TRBJ2-5; D gene unclear. Between the trimmed V and J ends, which lost 3 bases and 3 bases, there was a span of 20 bases. The CDR3 totals 16 residues. Germline V CDR1 and CDR2: GTSNPN, SVGIG (reference sequence).